The clone carrying this T cell receptor beta chain was recorded a few times. Its cognate antigen is unknown. The data derive from a study of T-cell memory formation after mild COVID-19. At the level of the study: TCR clustering was largely donor specific. Findings and caveats of the study: In pre-infection memory, a portion of responding clones appeared, which suggested that cross-reactive memory joined. The second-wave clones peaking on day 37 were not confirmed as SARS-CoV-2-specific.

It was 5'RACE with constant-segment primers that produced the TCR alpha and TCR beta cDNA libraries, which carried sample barcodes and UMIs. TCRdb re-called the 5' RACE reads with MiXCR, one entry per CDR3 protein. This table holds roughly 160,000 distinct CDR3 sequences, more than 9% found once. The ends lost 4 bases at V and 5 bases at J; junction bases unmatched: 6. The CDR3 runs to 13 residues. Germline-derived CDR1 and CDR2 are SQVTM and ANQGSEA. The chain combines TRBV29-1 with TRBJ2-5; TRBD1 matches at 8 bases. The receptor comes from a man between 18 and 29 years old who had mild COVID-19 (a few samples of this study predate the infection). Cell type and time point are not known. Material for sequencing was PBMCs or a T cell subset sorted from them (not recorded which). The CDR3 nucleotides are TGCAGCGTTGTCTCCAGGGGGCGTGAGACCCAGTACTTC. This codes for CSVVSRGRETQYF.